Listed below are T cell receptor beta chains from one sample, sequenced in a study of T cell clones after liver transplantation. TCRdb's table, derived via immunoSEQ multiplex PCR, lists solely in-frame clones and lacks some. The table lists some 34,000 clones, around 94% of them singletons. Here the sequenced sample was CD8+ T cells from blood, taken 12 months after liver transplant. Receptors were obtained from a human patient who received a liver transplant. The graft donor may be the source of some T cells. CDR3s include the opening cysteine and the closing phenylalanine or tryptophan. D genes are given only for firm matches. The size entry is marked missing in some rows and otherwise reads once, few, many or a size class.

j_call d_call clone_size v_call cdr3_aa cdr3_nt
TRBJ2-7 NA NA TRBV6-5 CASSSSWGYEQYF TGTGCCAGCAGCTCAAGCTGGGGCTACGAGCAGTACTTC
TRBJ2-1 TRBD2 NA TRBV2 CASSEGPGLAGEQFF TGTGCCAGCAGTGAAGGCCCGGGACTAGCAGGTGAGCAGTTCTTC
TRBJ2-7 TRBD1 few TRBV2 CAIAQGYEQYF TGTGCCATAGCACAGGGGTACGAGCAGTACTTC
TRBJ1-2 TRBD1 once TRBV19 CASSLGTGGYGGGYTF TGTGCCAGTAGTCTTGGGACAGGGGGCTACGGAGGTGGCTACACCTTC
TRBJ2-3 NA few TRBV7-3 CASSSLVTDTQYF TGTGCCAGCAGCTCCCTAGTAACAGATACGCAGTATTTT
TRBJ2-7 NA once TRBV27 CASSFQGTPFYEQYF TGTGCCAGCAGTTTCCAGGGGACGCCTTTCTACGAGCAGTACTTC
TRBJ2-7 TRBD2 NA TRBV7-8 CASSERLAATYEQYF TGTGCCAGCAGCGAAAGACTAGCGGCTACCTACGAGCAGTACTTC
TRBJ2-1 NA NA TRBV7-9 CASSPSGASYNEQFF TGTGCCAGCAGCCCAAGCGGAGCCTCCTACAATGAGCAGTTCTTC
TRBJ2-7 TRBD2 once TRBV29-1 CSGTGTSPREQYF TGCAGCGGAACCGGGACTAGCCCGCGGGAGCAGTACTTC
TRBJ2-7 NA NA TRBV15 CATSRGGSEQYF TGTGCCACCAGCAGAGGGGGAAGCGAGCAGTACTTC
TRBJ2-2 TRBD1 once TRBV7-8 CASSIQGEAGELFF TGTGCCAGCAGCATACAGGGGGAGGCCGGGGAGCTGTTTTTT
TRBJ2-7 TRBD2 NA TRBV25-1 CASSEFLSGNYEQYF TGTGCCAGCAGTGAATTCCTGAGCGGGAACTACGAGCAGTACTTC
TRBJ2-7 TRBD2 NA TRBV10-3 CAISDTRLADEQYF TGTGCCATCAGTGACACCCGACTAGCGGACGAGCAGTACTTC
TRBJ2-6 NA NA TRBV9 CASSHSLGVGSGANVLTF TGTGCCAGCAGCCACAGTTTGGGGGTTGGCTCTGGGGCCAACGTCCTGACTTTC
TRBJ1-2 NA NA TRBV6-6 CASEAGSYGHTF TGTGCCAGCGAGGCAGGGAGCTATGGCCACACCTTC
TRBJ2-2 NA NA TRBV9 CASSRGSGELFF TGTGCCAGCAGTCGGGGATCCGGGGAGCTGTTTTTT
TRBJ2-1 TRBD2 NA TRBV13 CASSGGLAGWSYNEQFF TGTGCCAGCAGCGGGGGACTAGCGGGATGGTCCTACAATGAGCAGTTCTTC
TRBJ2-7 NA NA TRBV9 CASSASLGPEQYF TGTGCCAGCAGCGCATCACTAGGACCCGAGCAGTACTTC
TRBJ2-5 NA once TRBV11-2 CASSLNQETQYF TGTGCCAGCAGCTTAAATCAAGAGACCCAGTACTTC
TRBJ1-1 TRBD1 NA TRBV27 CASSLLADRMNTEAFF TGTGCCAGCAGTCTCCTCGCGGACAGGATGAACACTGAAGCTTTCTTT
TRBJ1-2 NA NA TRBV7-6 CASSLDYGYTF TGTGCCAGCAGCTTAGACTATGGCTACACCTTC
TRBJ2-2 TRBD1 NA TRBV5-6 CASSFGQGVLSGELFF TGTGCCAGCAGCTTCGGGCAGGGGGTCCTCTCCGGGGAGCTGTTTTTT
TRBJ2-2 NA NA TRBV7-8 CASSLGTGWDTGELFF TGTGCCAGCAGCTTAGGAACAGGGTGGGACACCGGGGAGCTGTTTTTT
TRBJ2-7 NA once TRBV7-9 CASSADITYEQYF TGTGCCAGCAGCGCGGACATAACCTACGAGCAGTACTTC
TRBJ2-1 NA NA TRBV6-1 CASGINRVHEQFF TGTGCCAGCGGAATCAACAGGGTGCATGAGCAGTTCTTC
TRBJ2-3 TRBD1 NA TRBV7-9 CASSHDRASTDTQYF TGTGCCAGCAGCCACGACAGGGCTAGCACAGATACGCAGTATTTT
TRBJ2-1 TRBD2 NA TRBV4-1 CASSQPPGSSGPDYDEQFF TGCGCCAGCAGCCAACCCCCCGGGTCTAGCGGCCCCGATTACGATGAGCAGTTCTTC
TRBJ2-7 TRBD2 NA TRBV7-6 CASSLATSGGLYEQYF TGTGCCAGCAGCTTAGCGACTAGCGGGGGCCTCTACGAGCAGTACTTC
TRBJ2-7 TRBD1 once TRBV11-3 CASSWEDRASYEQYF TGTGCCAGCAGCTGGGAAGACAGGGCATCCTACGAGCAGTACTTC
TRBJ2-1 TRBD1 NA TRBV6-6 CASSGQGGYNEQFF TGTGCCAGCAGCGGACAGGGCGGCTACAATGAGCAGTTCTTC
TRBJ2-7 TRBD2 NA TRBV7-9 CASSPSGRTDEQYF TGTGCCAGCAGCCCTAGCGGGAGAACGGACGAGCAGTACTTC
TRBJ2-7 NA NA TRBV27 CASSFLGGATTYEQYF TGTGCCAGCAGTTTTTTAGGGGGGGCTACCACCTACGAGCAGTACTTC
TRBJ2-1 NA NA TRBV28 CASSLVDVYNEQFF TGTGCCAGCAGTTTGGTCGACGTCTACAATGAGCAGTTCTTC
TRBJ2-5 TRBD1 NA TRBV18 CASSLEGTGRETQYF TGTGCCAGCTCACTAGAAGGGACAGGGCGAGAGACCCAGTACTTC